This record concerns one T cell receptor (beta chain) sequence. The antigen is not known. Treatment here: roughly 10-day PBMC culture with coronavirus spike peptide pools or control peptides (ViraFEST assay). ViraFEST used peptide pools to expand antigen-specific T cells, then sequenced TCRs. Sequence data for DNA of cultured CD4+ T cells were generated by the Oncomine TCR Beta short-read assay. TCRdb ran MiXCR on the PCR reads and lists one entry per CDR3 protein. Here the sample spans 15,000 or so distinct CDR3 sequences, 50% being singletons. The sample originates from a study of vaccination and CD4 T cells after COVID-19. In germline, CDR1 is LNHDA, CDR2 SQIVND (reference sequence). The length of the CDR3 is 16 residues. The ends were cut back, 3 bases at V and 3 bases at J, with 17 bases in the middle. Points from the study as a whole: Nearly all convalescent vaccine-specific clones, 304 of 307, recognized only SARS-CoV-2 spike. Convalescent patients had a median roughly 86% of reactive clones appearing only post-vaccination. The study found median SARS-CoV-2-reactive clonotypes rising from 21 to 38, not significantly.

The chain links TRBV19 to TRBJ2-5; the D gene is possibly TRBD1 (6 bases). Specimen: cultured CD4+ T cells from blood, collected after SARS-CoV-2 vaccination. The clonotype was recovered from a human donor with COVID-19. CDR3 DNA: TGTGCCAGTAGTATTGGGTTGGGGGCGATAAAAGAGACCCAGTACTTC. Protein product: CASSIGLGAIKETQYF. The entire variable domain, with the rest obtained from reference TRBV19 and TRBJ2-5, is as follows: DGGITQSPKYLFRKEGQNVTLSCEQNLNHDAMYWYRQDPGQGLRLIYYSQIVNDFQKGDIAEGYSVSREKKESFPLTVTSAQKNPTAFYLCASSIGLGAIKETQYFGPGTRLLVL.